These 27 T cell receptor beta chains originate from one sample sequenced in a study of regulatory T cells in long-lasting Graves disease listed by TCRdb under 2021. Explained via the paper, the time point label denotes: newly diagnosed GD, antithyroid drugs for less than 3 months. RNA was extracted from PBMCs in TRIzol for both TCR sequencing and RNA sequencing. Library construction relied on multiplex PCR. These reads were obtained on an Illumina HiSeq 4000. CDR3 regions were amplified by Arm-PCR with iRepertoire HTBI primers to construct TCR beta libraries. The raw public data were reprocessed by TCRdb itself: fastp quality trimming at Q25, MiXCR clonotype calling, in-frame beta chains only. Each record represents a unique CDR3 protein, reported with the most common genes and DNA among its rows. Present in this sample are roughly 430,000 distinct CDR3 sequences, roughly 15% of which were seen just once. The ten top clones hold approximately 11% of the sample.

These same records also appear under a second study, on T cells in Graves' hyperthyroidism and ophthalmopathy.

Sequences were derived from peripheral blood mononuclear cells (PBMCs), sampled at new diagnosis, from a patient treated with antithyroid drugs. The receptors were sampled from a woman aged 25 to 39 with Graves disease. Donor details come from another sample of the same person, matched by shared clones.

This chain joins TRBV29-1 and TRBJ2-5, with 7 bases lining up with TRBD2. Germline values: CDR1 SQVTM, CDR2 ANQGSEA. The CDR3 length is 17 residues. The ends lost 4 bases at V and 0 bases at J; junction bases unmatched: 14. CDR3: CSVVWLRGGPHQETQYF. CDR3 in DNA: TGCAGCGTTGTCTGGTTGCGGGGAGGGCCCCACCAAGAGACCCAGTACTTC.

The chain uses TRBV7-9 and TRBJ1-4; D possibly corresponds to TRBD1 (6 bases). Trimming took off 3 bases at V and 8 bases at J, with 22 bases between the two ends. CDR1 and CDR2 from the germline V gene are SEHNR and FQNEAQ (reference sequence). CDR3 length: 17 residues. CDR3 in amino acids: CASSLGALGGLLEKLFF. The CDR3 bases are TGTGCCAGCAGCTTGGGGGCTTTGGGGGGATTATTGGAAAAACTGTTTTTT.

This clonotype has a count of ten or more. The J gene is TRBJ1-1, the V gene TRBV3-1; weak D call: TRBD1 (6 bases). Germline CDR1 and CDR2: LGHDT and YNNKEL (reference sequence). CDR3 length: 12 residues. Trimming shortened V by 4 bases and J by 10 bases, and 13 bases separated the two germline ends. The CDR3 sequence is CASSRTGIGAFF. The CDR3 nucleotides are TGTGCCAGCAGCCGAACAGGGATTGGAGCTTTCTTT.

This clonotype was observed at least ten times. The chain combines TRBV30 with TRBJ1-1; tentative D call: TRBD1 (5 bases). This CDR3 contains 16 residues. The germline CDR1 and CDR2 sequences are GTSNPN and SVGIG (reference sequence). Trimming removed 6 bases from V and 1 base from J, with 21 bases in between. CDR3 loop: CACRKAGEEGNTEAFF. CDR3 DNA: TGTGCCTGTCGAAAGGCGGGGGAGGAAGGGAACACTGAAGCTTTCTTT.

Only a few counts were recorded for this clonotype. V is TRBV4-3 and J is TRBJ2-1; D is perhaps TRBD1 (6 bases). Trimming shortened V by 0 bases and J by 4 bases, and 25 bases separated the two germline ends. CDR3 length equals 20 residues. Per the germline V gene, CDR1 is LGHNA and CDR2 is YSLEER. CDR3: CASSQEIGGGYQRWYNEQFF. In DNA, the CDR3 is TGCGCCAGCAGCCAAGAGATTGGGGGCGGTTACCAGAGGTGGTACAATGAGCAGTTCTTC.

This clonotype was detected many times. V gene TRBV30 combines with J gene TRBJ1-1; D ambiguous. The length of the CDR3 is 11 residues. Deletions cut 8 bases from V and 5 bases from J, with 12 bases between. Germline V gene lookup returns CDR1 GTSNPN and CDR2 SVGIG (reference sequence). CDR3: CAAPFGTEAFF. In nucleotides, the CDR3 is TGTGCCGCCCCCTTCGGAACTGAAGCTTTCTTT.

J is TRBJ2-1 and V is TRBV27; D ambiguous. V lost 6 bases, J lost 0 bases, and 9 bases lay in between. From germline, CDR1 is MNHEY and CDR2 SMNVEV (reference sequence). The CDR3 covers 14 residues. CDR3 nucleotide sequence: TGTGCCAGCAGGCCCCCAAGCTCCTACAATGAGCAGTTCTTC. Translated: CASRPPSSYNEQFF.

V is TRBV9 and J is TRBJ2-1, with a possible D match to TRBD2 (6 bases). CDR3 length equals 16 residues. V lost 0 bases to trimming and J lost 0 bases, with 10 bases between them. The germline gives CDR1 SGDLS, CDR2 YYNGEE. CDR3 in amino acids: CASSVGGASSYNEQFF. In DNA, the CDR3 is TGTGCCAGCAGCGTAGGCGGGGCCAGCTCCTACAATGAGCAGTTCTTC.

This clonotype was detected only a few times. The rearrangement joins TRBV2 to TRBJ2-2, with 9 bases that match TRBD1. Trimming cost V 8 bases and J 5 bases; bases outside gene matches: 9. Germline values: CDR1 SNHLY, CDR2 FYNNEI. This CDR3 spans 15 amino acids. CDR3 protein: CASGKQGAWTGELFF. CDR3 in DNA: TGTGCCAGCGGAAAACAGGGGGCCTGGACCGGGGAGCTGTTTTTT.

This clonotype was recorded many times. V and J are TRBV29-1 and TRBJ1-2; D gene ambiguous. Germline V gene lookup returns CDR1 SQVTM and CDR2 ANQGSEA. Trimming shortened V by 6 bases and J by 4 bases, and 15 bases separated the two germline ends. This CDR3 has 13 amino acids. In DNA form, the CDR3 reads TGCAGCGTCACCTTAACTCGAGGCTATGGCTACACCTTC. This sequence encodes CSVTLTRGYGYTF.

This clonotype was picked up many times. V is TRBV6-1 and J is TRBJ1-1; D gene ambiguous. The germline V gene encodes CDR1 MNHNS and CDR2 SASEGT. The CDR3 is 13 residues long. V lost 5 bases to trimming and J lost 1 base, with 8 bases between them. This CDR3 reads CASSTDGNTEAFF. The CDR3 bases are TGTGCCAGCAGTACCGACGGGAACACTGAAGCTTTCTTT.

The CDR3 protein is CASSSPVPLAGVPPDTQYF. The CDR3 region has the DNA TGTGCCAGCAGTTCCCCCGTCCCCCTAGCGGGAGTCCCGCCAGATACGCAGTATTTT. The rearrangement uses TRBV27 and TRBJ2-3; 10 bases are a match to TRBD2. From germline, CDR1 is MNHEY and CDR2 SMNVEV (reference sequence). This CDR3 region has 19 residues. Germline trimming cut 4 bases from V and 4 bases from J; bases unmatched to any gene: 17.

Only a few counts were recorded for this clonotype. V gene TRBV7-9 combines with J gene TRBJ2-2; D is perhaps TRBD2 (5 bases). The CDR3 length is 14 residues. V was trimmed by 5 bases and J by 5 bases, leaving 12 bases between them. The germline CDR1 and CDR2 sequences are SEHNR and FQNEAQ (reference sequence). Here the CDR3 DNA reads TGTGCCAGCAGCGAAAATAGCGAGACCGGGGAGCTGTTTTTT. Its translation: CASSENSETGELFF. The whole variable domain, filled in from reference TRBV7-9 and TRBJ2-2, reads DTGVSQNPRHKITKRGQNVTFRCDPISEHNRLYWYRQTLGQGPEFLTYFQNEAQLEKSRLLSDRFSAERPKGSFSTLEIQRTEQGDSAMYLCASSENSETGELFFGEGSRLTVL.

The chain links TRBV18 to TRBJ2-2; tentatively, D is TRBD1 (5 bases). CDR3 length: 14 residues. CDR1 is KGHSH and CDR2 is LQKENI in the germline V gene. V was pared by 1 base and J by 8 bases, with 11 bases between. DNA for the CDR3: TGTGCCAGCTCACCACGCTGGGGCGCGGGGGAGCTGTTTTTT. Translated, it gives CASSPRWGAGELFF.

V is TRBV28 and J is TRBJ2-5; no clear D. Trimming cost V 4 bases and J 7 bases, with 13 bases left between them. Per the germline V gene, CDR1 is MDHEN and CDR2 is SYDVKM. The CDR3 covers 13 residues. CDR3 protein: CASSYAGLGTQYF. Written as DNA, the CDR3 is TGTGCCAGCAGTTACGCAGGATTGGGGACCCAGTACTTC.

This clonotype was detected many times. The chain recombines TRBV28 with TRBJ1-2; the match to TRBD1 covers 7 bases. This CDR3 has 15 residues. V shed 4 bases and J 8 bases; nucleotides not matched to a gene: 13. Germline-derived CDR1 and CDR2 are MDHEN and SYDVKM. CDR3 nucleotides: TGTGCCAGCAGTTCCCCCCGACAGGGACTGAACGGCTACACCTTC. This encodes CASSSPRQGLNGYTF.

This clonotype has just a few counts. The CDR3 is CASGFQPGTDFSYGYTF. The CDR3 DNA reads as TGTGCTAGTGGTTTTCAACCCGGGACAGACTTCTCCTATGGCTACACCTTC. This rearrangement joins TRBV12-5 to TRBJ1-2; 7 bases are a match to TRBD1. Germline loops: CDR1 LGHNT, CDR2 FRNRAP. V dropped 3 bases and J dropped 4; count of bases not matched to a gene: 14. This CDR3 is 17 amino acids long.

This clonotype has a handful of counts. The chain links TRBV15 to TRBJ2-1, with D hard to call. The CDR3 is 16 amino acids. Germline CDR1 is LNHNV and CDR2 is YYDKDF (reference sequence). V dropped 1 base and J dropped 0 bases, with 10 bases sitting between them. The CDR3 reads CATSRGVTSSYNEQFF. The CDR3 DNA reads as TGTGCCACCAGCAGAGGGGTTACGAGCTCCTACAATGAGCAGTTCTTC.

The sample holds many counts of this clonotype. This chain joins TRBV20-1 and TRBJ2-2; 10 bases are a match to TRBD2. The V gene end was trimmed by 4 bases and the J gene end by 2 bases; junction bases not matched to a gene: 4. The CDR3 runs to 15 residues. Germline V CDR1 and CDR2: DFQATT, SNEGSKA (reference sequence). The CDR3 here is CSAMGLATNTGELFF. CDR3 nucleotide sequence: TGCAGTGCTATGGGACTAGCGACAAACACCGGGGAGCTGTTTTTT.

This clonotype was counted only a few times. CDR3 loop: CASSQELRADTQYF. CDR3 DNA: TGCGCCAGCAGCCAAGAGCTCAGGGCAGATACGCAGTATTTT. This chain uses TRBV4-3 with TRBJ2-3, with a possible D match to TRBD1 (5 bases). Germline-derived CDR1 and CDR2 are LGHNA and YSLEER. Trimming took 0 bases from V and 4 from J, leaving 8 bases between them. The CDR3 is 14 amino acids.

There are many counts of this clonotype. This chain joins TRBV6-2 or TRBV6-3 and TRBJ1-1; possibly TRBD1 for D (6 bases). Germline CDR1 MNHEY, CDR2 SVGEGT. With 6 bases removed from V and 5 bases from J, the gap between germline ends came to 16 bases. The CDR3 runs 14 residues. The CDR3 bases are TGTGCCAGCAGACTCAGGGGAGTAGGAACTGAAGCTTTCTTT. Its translation: CASRLRGVGTEAFF.

This rearrangement joins TRBV6-1 to TRBJ2-7, with TRBD2 matching over 14 bases. V lost 6 bases, J lost 3 bases, and 7 bases stayed unmatched. Germline values: CDR1 MNHNS, CDR2 SASEGT. The CDR3 has 16 amino acids. The DNA of the CDR3 is TGTGCCAGCAGCCGGGGACTAGCGGGAGACCGCTACGAGCAGTACTTC. Protein sequence: CASSRGLAGDRYEQYF.

With respect to this clonotype: A junction boundary mismatches the germline segment, possibly from a read error. The CDR3 coding sequence is TGCGGTGCCCTCGGGGGGGGTAACAACAATGAGCAGTACTTC. This encodes CGALGGGNNNEQYF. The chain joins TRBV20-1 to TRBJ2-1; TRBD2 matches 8 bases. The assigned J gene may be wrong: the sequence end matches TRBJ2-7 better. Germline CDR1 and CDR2: DFQATT and SNEGSKA (reference sequence). CDR3 length: 14 residues.

This clonotype has at least ten counts. The chain uses TRBV11-2 and TRBJ2-7; TRBD1 matches 10 bases. With V trimmed by 5 bases and J by 3 bases, 10 bases remained unmatched. Germline V gene data show CDR1 as SGHAT and CDR2 as FQNNGV. The CDR3 loop spans 16 amino acids. The DNA of the CDR3 is TGTGCCAGCAGCGCGACAGGGGGCGGAAAAATCTACGAGCAGTACTTC. Protein product: CASSATGGGKIYEQYF.

This clonotype was found many times. V is TRBV27 and J is TRBJ2-7; perhaps TRBD2 as D (5 bases). This CDR3 spans 14 amino acids. Germline V gene lookup returns CDR1 MNHEY and CDR2 SMNVEV (reference sequence). Deletions cut 0 bases from V and 1 base from J, with 7 bases between. The CDR3 DNA is TGTGCCAGCAGTTTATCTAGCGATTCCTACGAGCAGTACTTC. Translation: CASSLSSDSYEQYF.

This rearrangement joins TRBV24-1 to TRBJ1-1, with 8 bases lining up with TRBD1. Germline-derived CDR1 and CDR2 are KGHDR and SFDVKD. After removal of 9 bases from V and 1 base from J, the junction contained 3 bases not matched to a gene. The CDR3 covers 13 residues. The CDR3, as DNA: TGTGCCACCCCAGGGGGCTGGAACACTGAAGCTTTCTTT. This translates into CATPGGWNTEAFF.

V gene TRBV6-5 combines with J gene TRBJ2-1; D possibly corresponds to TRBD2 (5 bases). V lost 2 bases and J lost 7, with 15 bases in between. The CDR3 contains 15 residues. Germline V gene sequence: CDR1 MNHEY, CDR2 SVGAGI. For the CDR3, the DNA is TGTGCCAGCAGTTACAAGGCTAGCAAAGGGAATGAGCAGTTCTTC. This gives the protein CASSYKASKGNEQFF.